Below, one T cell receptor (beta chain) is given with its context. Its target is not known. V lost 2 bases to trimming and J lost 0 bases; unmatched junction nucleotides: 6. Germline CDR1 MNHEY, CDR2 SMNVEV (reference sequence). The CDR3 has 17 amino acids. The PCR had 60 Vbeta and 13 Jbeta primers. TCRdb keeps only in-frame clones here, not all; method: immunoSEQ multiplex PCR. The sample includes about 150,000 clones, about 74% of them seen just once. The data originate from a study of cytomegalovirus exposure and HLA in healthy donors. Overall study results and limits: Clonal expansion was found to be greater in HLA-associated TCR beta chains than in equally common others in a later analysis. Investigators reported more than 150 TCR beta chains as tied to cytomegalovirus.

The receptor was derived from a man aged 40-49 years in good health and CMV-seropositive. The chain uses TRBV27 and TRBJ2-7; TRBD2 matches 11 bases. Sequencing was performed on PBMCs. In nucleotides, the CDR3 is TGTGCCAGCAGTTTACTAGCGGGAGGCACCCTCTCCTACGAGCAGTACTTC. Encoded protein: CASSLLAGGTLSYEQYF.